The T cell receptor (beta chain) under discussion was sequenced for a study of cytomegalovirus exposure and HLA in healthy donors. On this clone itself: The antigen is not known.

Findings of the study overall: Reports indicated that the classifier achieved high specificity and sensitivity in diagnosing cytomegalovirus status.

With 5 bases clipped from V and 9 bases from J, the junction kept 10 bases outside the gene matches. The CDR3 is made up of 14 amino acids. The germline V gene has CDR1 LNHDA and CDR2 SQIVND (reference sequence). Both 60 Vbeta primers and 13 Jbeta primers went into the PCR. TCRdb's copy holds only in-frame clones and misses some; the assay was immunoSEQ multiplex PCR. Of 150,000 to 200,000 clones listed, 62% are singletons. V is TRBV19 and J is TRBJ2-1; 7 bases map to TRBD1. The sequencing input was PBMCs. The origin of this receptor is a man between 35 and 55 years old in good health and CMV-seronegative. The CDR3 region has the DNA TGTGCCAGTAGTTCTAACCGCGACAGGGTTGAGCAGTTCTTC. Residues: CASSSNRDRVEQFF.